These T cell receptor beta chains were read from a single sample in a study of CD8 T cells in Susac syndrome. TCRdb recomputed calls from the immunoSEQ multiplex PCR reads with MiXCR, one row per CDR3 protein. The data contain around 270,000 distinct CDR3 sequences, approximately 85% of them singletons. Sequences were obtained from CD8+ T cells from PBMCs. Source of these receptors: a human donor with multiple sclerosis. Each CDR3 is given with its conserved first and last residue. D genes are given only for firm matches. Some rows have no size entry. The others give once, few or many, or a class for an expanded clone.

v_gene: TRBV27; d_gene: NA; abundance: NA; j_gene: TRBJ2-1; CDR3aa: CASSPPHGSYNEQFF; CDR3nt: TGTGCCAGCAGTCCTCCTCACGGCTCCTACAATGAGCAGTTCTTC
v_gene: TRBV6-5; d_gene: NA; abundance: few; j_gene: TRBJ1-4; CDR3aa: CASSYSSGSEKLFF; CDR3nt: TGTGCCAGCAGTTACTCGTCCGGGAGTGAAAAACTGTTTTTT
v_gene: TRBV3-1; d_gene: TRBD2; abundance: NA; j_gene: TRBJ2-5; CDR3aa: CASREPSGTQETQYF; CDR3nt: TGTGCCAGCAGAGAACCGAGCGGGACCCAAGAGACCCAGTACTTC
v_gene: TRBV3-1; d_gene: TRBD2; abundance: NA; j_gene: TRBJ2-7; CDR3aa: CASSQDPPSGTYEQYF; CDR3nt: TGTGCCAGCAGCCAAGATCCTCCTAGCGGGACATACGAGCAGTACTTC
v_gene: TRBV6-5; d_gene: NA; abundance: few; j_gene: TRBJ2-3; CDR3aa: CASSSLGGTDTQYF; CDR3nt: TGTGCCAGCAGTTCCCTGGGGGGAACAGATACGCAGTATTTT
v_gene: TRBV19; d_gene: NA; abundance: few; j_gene: TRBJ2-1; CDR3aa: CASSIGLGAVDEQFF; CDR3nt: TGTGCCAGTAGTATAGGACTGGGGGCGGTCGATGAGCAGTTCTTC
v_gene: TRBV4-2; d_gene: NA; abundance: NA; j_gene: TRBJ2-2; CDR3aa: CASSYGTFQTGELFF; CDR3nt: TGTGCCAGCAGCTACGGGACTTTCCAAACCGGGGAGCTGTTTTTT
v_gene: TRBV19; d_gene: TRBD2; abundance: NA; j_gene: TRBJ2-7; CDR3aa: CASGTSGFYEQYF; CDR3nt: TGTGCCAGCGGGACTAGCGGTTTCTACGAGCAGTACTTC
v_gene: TRBV7-8; d_gene: NA; abundance: NA; j_gene: TRBJ2-2; CDR3aa: CASSLRGSHPLDTGELFF; CDR3nt: TGTGCCAGCAGCTTAAGAGGCAGCCACCCTTTAGACACCGGGGAGCTGTTTTTT
v_gene: TRBV24-1; d_gene: TRBD2; abundance: NA; j_gene: TRBJ2-5; CDR3aa: CATSETPGLAGGRQETQYF; CDR3nt: TGTGCCACCAGTGAGACCCCGGGACTAGCGGGAGGACGGCAAGAGACCCAGTACTTC
v_gene: TRBV19; d_gene: TRBD1; abundance: once; j_gene: TRBJ1-5; CDR3aa: CASSPRDRLKPQHF; CDR3nt: TGTGCCAGTAGTCCACGGGACAGGCTCAAGCCCCAGCATTTT
v_gene: TRBV25-1; d_gene: NA; abundance: NA; j_gene: TRBJ2-5; CDR3aa: CASSEYGPQAGTQYF; CDR3nt: TGTGCCAGCAGTGAATACGGACCCCAGGCGGGGACCCAGTACTTC
v_gene: TRBV5-1; d_gene: TRBD1; abundance: NA; j_gene: TRBJ2-2; CDR3aa: CASSLDRGSGELFF; CDR3nt: TGCGCCAGCAGCTTGGACAGGGGGTCCGGGGAGCTGTTTTTT
v_gene: TRBV6-2/TRBV6-3; d_gene: NA; abundance: NA; j_gene: TRBJ1-2; CDR3aa: CASSSADLYGYTF; CDR3nt: TGTGCCAGCAGTTCGGCAGACCTTTATGGCTACACCTTC
v_gene: TRBV28; d_gene: NA; abundance: NA; j_gene: TRBJ2-1; CDR3aa: CASSRRDPTYNEQFF; CDR3nt: TGTGCCAGCAGTCGTCGGGACCCGACCTACAATGAGCAGTTCTTC
v_gene: TRBV28; d_gene: TRBD1; abundance: NA; j_gene: TRBJ1-2; CDR3aa: CASSLNRGNGYTF; CDR3nt: TGTGCCAGCAGCCTTAACAGGGGTAATGGCTACACCTTC
v_gene: TRBV12-3/TRBV12-4; d_gene: NA; abundance: NA; j_gene: TRBJ1-1; CDR3aa: CASSPGLDPEAFF; CDR3nt: TGTGCCAGCAGCCCAGGGCTGGACCCTGAAGCTTTCTTT
v_gene: TRBV11-2; d_gene: NA; abundance: NA; j_gene: TRBJ2-3; CDR3aa: CASSLVAFSSTDTQYF; CDR3nt: TGTGCCAGCAGCTTAGTAGCGTTCTCTAGCACAGATACGCAGTATTTT
v_gene: TRBV6-5; d_gene: NA; abundance: NA; j_gene: TRBJ2-3; CDR3aa: CASSYSDSPPDTQYF; CDR3nt: TGTGCCAGCAGTTACTCGGACTCCCCCCCAGATACGCAGTATTTT
v_gene: TRBV30; d_gene: TRBD1; abundance: NA; j_gene: TRBJ1-6; CDR3aa: CAWSPAPRDSYNSPLHF; CDR3nt: TGTGCCTGGAGCCCAGCCCCCCGGGACAGCTATAATTCACCCCTCCACTTT
v_gene: TRBV13; d_gene: NA; abundance: NA; j_gene: TRBJ2-7; CDR3aa: CASNFQGSEQYF; CDR3nt: TGTGCCAGCAACTTCCAGGGATCCGAGCAGTACTTC
v_gene: TRBV19; d_gene: TRBD2; abundance: NA; j_gene: TRBJ2-7; CDR3aa: CASSIAGGSYEQYF; CDR3nt: TGTGCCAGTAGTATAGCGGGAGGCTCCTACGAGCAGTACTTC
v_gene: TRBV19; d_gene: TRBD2; abundance: NA; j_gene: TRBJ2-7; CDR3aa: CASSMGLAGGEIYEQYF; CDR3nt: TGTGCCAGTAGTATGGGACTAGCGGGAGGAGAGATCTACGAGCAGTACTTC
v_gene: TRBV19; d_gene: NA; abundance: NA; j_gene: TRBJ2-1; CDR3aa: CASSIDQGRAFNEQFF; CDR3nt: TGTGCCAGTAGTATAGATCAGGGGAGGGCCTTCAATGAGCAGTTCTTC
v_gene: TRBV29-1; d_gene: TRBD1; abundance: NA; j_gene: TRBJ2-7; CDR3aa: CSVGGTGVIYEQYF; CDR3nt: TGCAGCGTTGGCGGGACAGGGGTCATCTACGAGCAGTACTTC
v_gene: TRBV20-1; d_gene: NA; abundance: NA; j_gene: TRBJ2-3; CDR3aa: CSASEWDGPRGADTQYF; CDR3nt: TGCAGTGCCTCCGAATGGGACGGCCCTAGGGGGGCAGATACGCAGTATTTT
v_gene: TRBV5-5; d_gene: NA; abundance: NA; j_gene: TRBJ2-2; CDR3aa: CASSLLWTGELFF; CDR3nt: TGTGCCAGCAGCCTCCTGTGGACCGGGGAGCTGTTTTTT
v_gene: TRBV27; d_gene: NA; abundance: once; j_gene: TRBJ2-5; CDR3aa: CASSPGTVRGVQETQYF; CDR3nt: TGTGCCAGCAGTCCGGGGACGGTGAGAGGGGTCCAAGAGACCCAGTACTTC
v_gene: TRBV3-1; d_gene: NA; abundance: once; j_gene: TRBJ2-2; CDR3aa: CASSQASRVNTGELFF; CDR3nt: TGTGCCAGCAGCCAGGCGTCGAGAGTTAACACCGGGGAGCTGTTTTTT
v_gene: TRBV24-1; d_gene: NA; abundance: NA; j_gene: TRBJ2-7; CDR3aa: CATSDSRGAPYEQYF; CDR3nt: TGTGCCACCAGTGATTCAAGGGGGGCACCCTACGAGCAGTACTTC
v_gene: TRBV24-1; d_gene: TRBD1; abundance: NA; j_gene: TRBJ2-7; CDR3aa: CATSASGTGGPNEQYF; CDR3nt: TGTGCCACCAGTGCTTCTGGGACAGGGGGTCCCAACGAGCAGTACTTC
v_gene: TRBV4-3; d_gene: TRBD1; abundance: NA; j_gene: TRBJ2-1; CDR3aa: CASSQDATGTNEQFF; CDR3nt: TGCGCCAGCAGCCAGGATGCGACAGGGACCAATGAGCAGTTCTTC
v_gene: TRBV7-9; d_gene: NA; abundance: NA; j_gene: TRBJ2-7; CDR3aa: CASSNSAGLPAYEQYF; CDR3nt: TGTGCCAGCAGCAACTCCGCGGGATTGCCGGCCTACGAGCAGTACTTC
v_gene: TRBV7-9; d_gene: NA; abundance: NA; j_gene: TRBJ2-5; CDR3aa: CASSHTRFQGIGETQYF; CDR3nt: TGTGCCAGCAGCCACACTCGATTTCAGGGAATCGGGGAGACCCAGTACTTC
v_gene: TRBV30; d_gene: TRBD2; abundance: NA; j_gene: TRBJ2-1; CDR3aa: CAWSRGRAGNEQFF; CDR3nt: TGTGCCTGGAGTCGCGGGAGGGCCGGGAATGAGCAGTTCTTC
v_gene: TRBV20-1; d_gene: NA; abundance: NA; j_gene: TRBJ2-7; CDR3aa: CSAEDGAYEQYF; CDR3nt: TGCAGTGCGGAGGACGGAGCCTACGAGCAGTACTTC